The clone carrying this T cell receptor (beta chain) came up a few times. The data stem from a study of shared T cell receptors in the human thymus. Germline V gives CDR1 MNHEY, CDR2 SMNVEV (reference sequence). The V gene lost 5 bases and the J gene lost 5 bases, with 18 bases spanning the gap. The CDR3 runs 16 residues. The protocol was immunoSEQ multiplex PCR, while the TCRdb copy is restricted to in-frame clones and leaves out a portion. The sample yields roughly 500,000 clones, around 78% seen once. The same sample was also studied in work on human thymus T cells. That paper states: Donation was from healthy Finnish infants who were having corrective surgery that addressed congenital heart defects. The thymus was resected at corrective cardiac surgery. Both thymic and peripheral blood repertoires showed apparently biased V and J usage. Thymic repertoires of unrelated individuals were reported in related research to overlap highly.

The J gene is TRBJ2-2, the V gene TRBV27; maybe TRBD2 (6 bases). The sequencing input was thymocytes. The sequence came from a boy under two years old with a congenital heart defect. The CDR3 nucleotides read TGTGCCAGCAGTCCGGGGGTGGGGGGAAATACCGGGGAGCTGTTTTTT. It is translated as CASSPGVGGNTGELFF.